This TCR beta chain was sequenced in a study of blood T cells in healthy people across ages. Points from the study as a whole: Donor CMV status, an unknown factor, possibly confounded changes in expanded clonotypes. Age advanced and TCR beta diversity per million T cells fell, roughly linearly.

Primers used in a second PCR of about 7 to 12 cycles were a sample-barcoded 5' primer and a J-beta primer mix. MiXCR, run by TCRdb on the 5' RACE reads, gives a single entry per CDR3 protein. The sample has 1,500,000 or so distinct CDR3 sequences, 35% to 45% seen once. With regard to this clonotype: The antigen is unknown.

The V end lost 3 bases, the J end lost 3 bases, and 17 bases lay between the germline ends. The CDR3 covers 16 residues. Per sample, a minimum of 6 million PBMCs were isolated. Sequenced material: blood. The genes are TRBV12-3 or TRBV12-4 and TRBJ1-2, with D maybe TRBD1 (5 bases). This receptor was taken from a woman aged 18-29 years in good health. CDR3 DNA: TGTGCCAGCAGTTTCCCCCAGGGTTACCAAGACTATGGCTACACCTTC. It encodes CASSFPQGYQDYGYTF.